The 30 T cell receptor beta chains in this list originate from one sample, sequenced in a study of blood T cell repertoires in COVID-19. Sequenced by immunoSEQ multiplex PCR; TCRdb stores in-frame clones only, minus some. This sample has roughly 250,000 clones; roughly 82% occur once, and the top ten carry 2% to 2.5%. Sequenced input: PBMCs or T cells enriched from blood (not recorded which). These receptors all come from a woman between 50 and 59 years old who had recovered from COVID-19.

V gene TRBV27 combines with J gene TRBJ2-7; 14 bases are shared with TRBD2. CDR1 is MNHEY and CDR2 is SMNVEV in the germline V gene (reference sequence). The CDR3 has 21 amino acids. The junction had 17 bases not matched to a gene; V was cut back by 4 bases and J by 0 bases. DNA for the CDR3: TGTGCCAGCAGTTCCCTGGGGTTCAGGGGACTAGCGGGAGAAAGCTCCTACGAGCAGTACTTC. The encoded protein is CASSSLGFRGLAGESSYEQYF.

The chain links TRBV5-5 to TRBJ2-3, with TRBD2 matching over 14 bases. V lost 0 bases to trimming and J lost 4 bases; unmatched junction nucleotides: 7. The CDR3 totals 18 residues. The germline CDR1 and CDR2 sequences are SGHKS and YYEKEE (reference sequence). Here the CDR3 DNA reads TGTGCCAGCAGCTTGGCCGGGACTAGCGGGAGTACTCCAGATACGCAGTATTTT. Amino acids: CASSLAGTSGSTPDTQYF.

The rearrangement links TRBV6-5 to TRBJ1-3; D remains ambiguous. This CDR3 region has 13 residues. Germline lookup yields CDR1 MNHEY and CDR2 SVGAGI. V dropped 8 bases and J dropped 0 bases, with 8 bases sitting between them. The CDR3 DNA sequence: TGTGCCAGCGCGGTCTTCTCTGGAAACACCATATATTTT. Residues: CASAVFSGNTIYF.

The genes are TRBV7-2 and TRBJ1-5; D may be TRBD1 (5 bases). Germline CDR1 and CDR2: SGHTA and FQGNSA. The length of the CDR3 is 15 residues. V was shortened by 1 base and J by 0 bases, with 7 bases between the two germline ends. The chain's CDR3 is CASSLDRSSNQPQHF. The CDR3, as DNA: TGTGCCAGCAGCTTAGACAGGTCTAGCAATCAGCCCCAGCATTTT.

The chain combines TRBV9 with TRBJ1-5; a weak D match, TRBD1 (5 bases). Germline V gene data show CDR1 as SGDLS and CDR2 as YYNGEE. V lost 3 bases, J lost 2 bases, and 12 bases lay in between. The CDR3 runs to 15 residues. CDR3 coding DNA: TGTGCCAGCAGCGAGACATGGGGCGGCAATCAGCCCCAGCATTTT. Translating gives CASSETWGGNQPQHF.

The rearrangement joins TRBV11-2 to TRBJ2-7; tentative D call: TRBD2 (7 bases). The germline CDR1 and CDR2 sequences are SGHAT and FQNNGV. The CDR3 runs to 14 residues. V shed 0 bases and J shed 2 bases, with 8 bases lying between them. This CDR3 reads CASSLEGGPYEQYF. The CDR3, as DNA: TGTGCCAGCAGCTTAGAGGGGGGGCCCTACGAGCAGTACTTC.

CDR3 bases: TGTGCCAGCAGCCCCCTAGCTCGCACCCGATGGGATGAGCAGTTCTTC. Protein: CASSPLARTRWDEQFF. V is TRBV7-9 and J is TRBJ2-1; TRBD2 might be the D (5 bases). Trimming removed 5 bases at V and 8 bases at J, with 22 bases between. Germline CDR1 reads SEHNR; CDR2 reads FQNEAQ (reference sequence). The CDR3 is 16 amino acids.

The chain couples TRBV3-1 (or the pseudogene TRBV3-2) to TRBJ1-4; TRBD1 aligns across 9 bases. CDR3 length: 16 residues. J gave up 4 bases and V 1 base, and 4 bases lay outside the gene matches. Germline V gene data show CDR1 as LGHDT and CDR2 as YNNKEL (reference sequence). The chain's CDR3 is CASSQGDRALNEKLFF. CDR3 sequence (DNA): TGTGCCAGCAGCCAAGGGGACAGGGCTCTTAATGAAAAACTGTTTTTT.

The V call is TRBV3-1 (or the pseudogene TRBV3-2), the J call TRBJ1-5, with TRBD1 identical over 8 bases. Per the germline V gene, CDR1 is LGHDT and CDR2 is YNNKEL (reference sequence). This CDR3 spans 15 amino acids. The J segment lost 7 bases and the V segment lost 3 bases, leaving 8 bases of the junction unmatched. In DNA form, the CDR3 reads TGTGCCAGCAGCCACTCGGACAGGGAAGGACAGCCCCAGCATTTT. Amino acid sequence: CASSHSDREGQPQHF.

The chain has TRBV2 and TRBJ2-6; D is unclear. CDR3 size: 14 residues. The ends were cut back, 5 bases at V and 2 bases at J, with 7 bases in the middle. CDR1 and CDR2 (germline): SNHLY, FYNNEI. The CDR3 bases are TGTGCCAGCAGTATAGAGGCTGGGGCCAACGTCCTGACTTTC. Its translation is CASSIEAGANVLTF.

The chain uses TRBV7-6 and TRBJ2-2, with a possible D match to TRBD2 (6 bases). The germline V and J ends were trimmed by 5 bases and 2 bases, with 18 bases remaining between them. The CDR3 consists of 17 residues. Germline CDR1 SGHVS, CDR2 FNYEAQ. The DNA of the CDR3 is TGTGCCAGCAGCCCCAATCCGGGGACTTCTAACACCGGGGAGCTGTTTTTT. Translation: CASSPNPGTSNTGELFF.

The rearrangement uses TRBV18 and TRBJ1-3; 7 bases match TRBD1. The ends lost 5 bases at V and 7 bases at J; junction bases unmatched: 11. Germline V gene data show CDR1 as KGHSH and CDR2 as LQKENI. CDR3 size: 15 residues. The CDR3 spells CASSSVPGQSNTIYF. The CDR3 DNA is TGTGCCAGCTCATCCGTCCCGGGACAGTCTAACACCATATATTTT. Complete variable domain (other parts from reference TRBV18 and TRBJ1-3): NAGVMQNPRHLVRRRGQEARLRCSPMKGHSHVYWYRQLPEEGLKFMVYLQKENIIDESGMPKERFSAEFPKEGPSILRIQQVVRGDSAAYFCASSSVPGQSNTIYFGEGSWLTVV.

The genes are TRBV5-1 and TRBJ1-4; maybe TRBD1 (6 bases). V lost 5 bases and J lost 0, with 14 bases in between. The germline V gene has CDR1 SGHRS and CDR2 YFSETQ. CDR3 length: 16 amino acids. The CDR3 is CASRGAQGTTNEKLFF. CDR3 sequence (DNA): TGCGCCAGCAGGGGGGCACAGGGAACAACTAATGAAAAACTGTTTTTT. The full variable domain, completed using reference TRBV5-1 and TRBJ1-4, is KAGVTQTPRYLIKTRGQQVTLSCSPISGHRSVSWYQQTPGQGLQFLFEYFSETQRNKGNFPGRFSGRQFSNSRSEMNVSTLELGDSALYLCASRGAQGTTNEKLFFGSGTQLSVL.

This sequence joins TRBV10-3 and TRBJ1-1; no firm D call. This CDR3 has 13 residues. Germline V gene sequence: CDR1 ENHRY, CDR2 SYGVKD. V shed 4 bases and J shed 8 bases, with 14 bases lying between them. CDR3 region: CAISVAESVEAFF. CDR3 DNA sequence: TGTGCCATCAGTGTTGCCGAATCGGTCGAAGCTTTCTTT.

With regard to this clone: Other DNA sequences in the same sample also yield this CDR3. CDR3 coding DNA: TGTGCCAGCAGTTTAGGTCGGAATCAGCCCCAGCATTTT. It encodes CASSLGRNQPQHF. This chain links TRBV27 with TRBJ1-5, with no clear D. V was shortened by 2 bases and J by 4 bases, with 6 bases between the two germline ends. Germline CDR1 and CDR2: MNHEY and SMNVEV (reference sequence). The CDR3 extends over 13 amino acids.

Of note for this clone: One end of the junction varies from germline; a read error may be responsible. The J gene is TRBJ2-4, the V gene TRBV28, with 10 bases fitting TRBD1. Looked up from germline, CDR1 is MDHEN and CDR2 is SYDVKM. The CDR3 has 18 residues. The CDR3 region has the DNA TGTGCCAGCAGCCCATCATGGGGGGGGACAGGGGAAGTCCCTGATCCGGACTTC. As protein: CASSPSWGGTGEVPDPDF.

J is TRBJ1-1 and V is TRBV4-2; 8 bases line up with TRBD1. The CDR3 runs to 15 residues. V was clipped by 8 bases and J by 6 bases; unmatched bases: 14. Per the germline V gene, CDR1 is LGHNA and CDR2 is YNFKEQ. In DNA form, the CDR3 reads TGTGCCAGCCAACGCACTCCAGGACAGGGTGCTGAAGCTTTCTTT. It yields the protein CASQRTPGQGAEAFF.

This clone showed up just a few times. The rearrangement joins TRBV6-1 to TRBJ1-2; D is possibly TRBD1 (6 bases). The germline V and J ends were trimmed by 1 base and 5 bases, with 14 bases remaining between them. Germline CDR1 and CDR2: MNHNS and SASEGT. The CDR3 consists of 15 residues. The CDR3 DNA is TGTGCCAGCAGTGAAGGGGGGGGCAGGGCTTATGGCTACACCTTC. It specifies CASSEGGGRAYGYTF.

This clone was observed a single time. V usage is TRBV18 and J usage is TRBJ1-2; D not certain. The germline V gene has CDR1 KGHSH and CDR2 LQKENI. The V and J ends lost 2 bases and 0 bases respectively, with 7 bases between them. The CDR3 consists of 14 residues. CDR3 loop: CASSPRRSNYGYTF. The CDR3 coding sequence is TGTGCCAGCTCACCAAGGAGATCTAACTATGGCTACACCTTC.

This clone was seen more than once but under ten times. The rearrangement joins TRBV9 to TRBJ2-7; 9 nucleotides agree with TRBD1. This CDR3 is 14 amino acids long. V trimming: 3 bases; J trimming: 5 bases; junction bases outside the gene matches: 6. Germline lookup yields CDR1 SGDLS and CDR2 YYNGEE. In DNA form, the CDR3 reads TGTGCCAGCAGCGCTGGACAGGGGCGGCACGAGCAGTACTTC. Translation gives CASSAGQGRHEQYF.

The chain couples TRBV9 to TRBJ2-3; the match to TRBD2 covers 13 bases. The germline V gene has CDR1 SGDLS and CDR2 YYNGEE. This CDR3 contains 20 residues. V lost 0 bases, J lost 0 bases, and 10 bases stayed unmatched. In nucleotides, the CDR3 is TGTGCCAGCAGCGTAGAGAGACGGGAACTAGCGGGGGGGAGCACAGATACGCAGTATTTT. Its protein is CASSVERRELAGGSTDTQYF.

J is TRBJ2-7 and V is TRBV6-5, with 9 bases matching TRBD2. The V gene's germline CDR1 is MNHEY and CDR2 SVGAGI. With V trimmed by 6 bases and J by 4 bases, 10 bases remained unmatched. The CDR3 contains 15 residues. This CDR3 is CASSDGVAGAYEQYF. DNA for the CDR3: TGTGCCAGCAGCGACGGGGTAGCGGGAGCGTACGAGCAGTACTTC.

The V call is TRBV5-4, the J call TRBJ2-1, with 9 bases lining up with TRBD2. Germline CDR1 SGHNT, CDR2 YYREEE (reference sequence). V shed 0 bases and J 6 bases; nucleotides not matched to a gene: 7. CDR3 length equals 16 residues. CDR3 residues: CASSLDAGGLTNEQFF. CDR3 DNA: TGTGCCAGCAGCTTGGATGCGGGGGGGCTGACCAATGAGCAGTTCTTC.

The chain uses TRBV19 and TRBJ1-1, with D tentatively TRBD1 (6 bases). V lost 6 bases, J lost 0 bases, and 17 bases lay in between. Germline V gene sequence: CDR1 LNHDA, CDR2 SQIVND (reference sequence). The CDR3 runs to 16 residues. The CDR3 protein is CASSFGQRSMNTEAFF. The CDR3 bases are TGTGCCAGTAGCTTCGGACAGCGATCTATGAACACTGAAGCTTTCTTT.

This sequence joins TRBV29-1 and TRBJ1-2, with D unresolved. The germline V and J ends were trimmed by 3 bases and 9 bases, with 17 bases remaining between them. The CDR3 spans 13 residues. Germline CDR1 SQVTM, CDR2 ANQGSEA. The CDR3 protein is CSVEGRLSVRYTF. CDR3 coding DNA: TGCAGCGTTGAGGGCCGGCTTTCGGTGCGCTACACCTTC.

V and J are TRBV27 and TRBJ1-6; D gene uncertain. The germline V and J ends were trimmed by 7 bases and 7 bases, with 17 bases remaining between them. This CDR3 region has 15 residues. Germline loops: CDR1 MNHEY, CDR2 SMNVEV (reference sequence). The CDR3: CASTTAGIANSPLHF. The CDR3 coding sequence is TGTGCCAGCACTACCGCGGGGATCGCCAATTCACCCCTCCACTTT.

The rearrangement joins TRBV7-8 to TRBJ1-3; D not resolved. This CDR3 comprises 15 residues. Germline CDR1 and CDR2: SGHVS and FQNEAQ. Trimming took 4 bases from V and 4 from J, leaving 14 bases between them. The DNA for the CDR3 is TGTGCCAGCAGCTCGTCCCCCAGAACAGGAAACACCATATATTTT. Translated, it gives CASSSSPRTGNTIYF.

The chain links TRBV4-1 to TRBJ1-1; weak D call: TRBD1 (6 bases). Trimming cost V 2 bases and J 3 bases, with 13 bases left between them. This CDR3 is 15 amino acids long. The V gene's germline CDR1 is MGHRA and CDR2 YSYEKL. The CDR3 coding sequence is TGCGCCAGCAGCCAAACTGCGACAGGTTACACTGAAGCTTTCTTT. Translation: CASSQTATGYTEAFF.

The V and J genes are TRBV28 and TRBJ2-2; 11 nucleotides align to TRBD1. The CDR3 loop spans 15 amino acids. The germline V gene has CDR1 MDHEN and CDR2 SYDVKM. J gave up 6 bases and V 6 bases, and 6 bases lay outside the gene matches. The DNA of the CDR3 is TGTGCCAGCAGAGGGCCGGGACAGGGGGCCGGGGAGCTGTTTTTT. Translating gives CASRGPGQGAGELFF.

V is TRBV11-2 and J is TRBJ1-6, with D tentatively TRBD1 (5 bases). CDR1 SGHAT and CDR2 FQNNGV come from the germline V gene. Trimming left V 4 bases short and J 7 bases short, with 14 bases between. The CDR3 spans 15 residues. Here the CDR3 reads CASSYRGSENSPLHF. The CDR3 coding sequence is TGTGCCAGCAGCTACCGGGGGTCCGAGAATTCACCCCTCCACTTT.